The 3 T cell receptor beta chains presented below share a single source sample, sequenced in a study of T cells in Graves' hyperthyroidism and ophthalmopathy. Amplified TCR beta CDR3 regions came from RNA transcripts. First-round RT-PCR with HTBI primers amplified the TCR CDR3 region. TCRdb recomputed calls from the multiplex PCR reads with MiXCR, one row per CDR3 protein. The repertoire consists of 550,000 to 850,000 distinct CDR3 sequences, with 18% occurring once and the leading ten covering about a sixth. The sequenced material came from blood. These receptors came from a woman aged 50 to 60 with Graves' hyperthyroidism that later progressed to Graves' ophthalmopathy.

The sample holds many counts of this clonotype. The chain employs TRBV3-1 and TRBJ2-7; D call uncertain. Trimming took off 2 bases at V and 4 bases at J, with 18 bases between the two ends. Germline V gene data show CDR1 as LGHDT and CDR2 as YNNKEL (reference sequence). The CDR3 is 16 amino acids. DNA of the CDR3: TGTGCCAGCAGCCAATGGCAAGACACACAACCTTACGAGCAGTACTTC. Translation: CASSQWQDTQPYEQYF.

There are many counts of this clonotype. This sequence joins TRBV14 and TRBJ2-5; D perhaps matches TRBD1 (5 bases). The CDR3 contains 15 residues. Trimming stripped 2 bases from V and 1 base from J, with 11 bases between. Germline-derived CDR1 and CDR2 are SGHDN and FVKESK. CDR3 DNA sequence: TGTGCCAGCAGCCAATTGAAGGGGTTCCAAGAGACCCAGTACTTC. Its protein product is CASSQLKGFQETQYF.

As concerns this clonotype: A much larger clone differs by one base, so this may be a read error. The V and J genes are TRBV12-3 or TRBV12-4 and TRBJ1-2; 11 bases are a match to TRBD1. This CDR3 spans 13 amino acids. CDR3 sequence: CANRDRGRYGYAF. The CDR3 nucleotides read TGTGCCAATCGGGACAGGGGGAGATATGGCTACGCCTTC.